Given below is one T cell receptor (beta chain) in context. Its antigen remains unknown. Other DNA sequences in this specimen translate into the identical CDR3. These data are taken from a study of lymphopenia after photon versus proton radiotherapy. Assay used: immunoSEQ multiplex PCR; TCRdb lists only in-frame clones, some missing. The sample shows more than 25,000 clones, around nine tenths of them seen only once. Germline-derived CDR1 and CDR2 are KGHSH and LQKENI. V lost 1 base, J lost 4 bases, and 13 bases lay in between. CDR3 length: 15 residues. Findings and caveats of the study: Post-nadir TCR diversity decline inversely tracked overall survival among those who died. Oligoclonal CD8+ Temra expansion after nadir drove photon patients' diversity drop.

This TCR was recovered from a woman aged 55-69 years with cholangiocarcinoma. Some clones in this sample may be carry-over from other donors' samples. The chain recombines TRBV18 with TRBJ1-2; D is unclear. This specimen was peripheral blood, taken from a patient treated with proton-based radiotherapy. The DNA for the CDR3 is TGTGCCAGCTCACCACGGAGACAAAAGAGCTATGGCTACACCTTC. Protein product: CASSPRRQKSYGYTF.